The 22 T cell receptor beta chains listed next were all sequenced from one sample in a study of T cells in localized non-small cell lung cancer. Clones were read by immunoSEQ multiplex PCR, and TCRdb kept only the in-frame ones, dropping some. The sample holds more than 45,000 clones; around four fifths are singletons and the top ten take 17%. Sequences were derived from peripheral blood mononuclear cells, sampled before any cancer treatment. The receptors were sampled from a man aged 35 to 69 with stage III lung adenocarcinoma.

The chain carries TRBV4-2 and TRBJ1-4; D is unclear. The ends were cut back, 7 bases at V and 5 bases at J, with 14 bases in the middle. Germline values: CDR1 LGHNA, CDR2 YNFKEQ. The CDR3 length is 14 residues. This CDR3 is CASNELGSNEKLFF. The CDR3 DNA reads TGTGCCAGCAACGAGTTAGGATCAAATGAAAAACTGTTTTTT.

This clone was found a few times. The J gene is TRBJ2-5, the V gene TRBV2; the match to TRBD1 covers 9 bases. The CDR3 runs to 14 residues. Germline assignment: CDR1 SNHLY and CDR2 FYNNEI. V lost 5 bases to trimming and J lost 4 bases; unmatched junction nucleotides: 5. CDR3: CASSSGTGTETQYF. The DNA for the CDR3 is TGTGCCAGCAGTTCCGGGACAGGGACAGAGACCCAGTACTTC.

This sequence joins TRBV10-3 and TRBJ2-7; D unclear. CDR3 length: 16 residues. Trimming removed 6 bases from V and 0 bases from J, with 18 bases in between. Germline values: CDR1 ENHRY, CDR2 SYGVKD. CDR3 nucleotide sequence: TGTGCCATCAGGAATGAAGGGCAGAGTAGCTCCTACGAGCAGTACTTC. It translates to CAIRNEGQSSSYEQYF.

The rearrangement uses TRBV7-9 and TRBJ1-1, with 7 bases aligning to TRBD1. V dropped 3 bases and J dropped 6; count of bases not matched to a gene: 10. Germline CDR1 reads SEHNR; CDR2 reads FQNEAQ (reference sequence). The CDR3 loop spans 15 amino acids. CDR3 DNA: TGTGCCAGCAGCTTGGGGGGACAGAAGCTGGCTGAAGCTTTCTTT. It is translated as CASSLGGQKLAEAFF.

This rearrangement joins TRBV7-2 to TRBJ2-1; the match to TRBD2 covers 10 bases. The germline CDR1 and CDR2 sequences are SGHTA and FQGNSA. V shed 4 bases and J 2 bases; nucleotides not matched to a gene: 2. This CDR3 spans 15 amino acids. CDR3 in amino acids: CASSSSGGAYNEQFF. The CDR3 DNA is TGTGCCAGCAGCTCCAGCGGGGGGGCCTACAATGAGCAGTTCTTC.

The chain links TRBV4-2 to TRBJ1-5; D is perhaps TRBD1 (5 bases). Deletions cut 0 bases from V and 6 bases from J, with 15 bases between. Germline CDR1 reads LGHNA; CDR2 reads YNFKEQ. This CDR3 comprises 16 residues. The CDR3 region is CASSQEFRQGGQPQHF. The CDR3 region has the DNA TGTGCCAGCAGCCAAGAATTCCGGCAGGGAGGTCAGCCCCAGCATTTT.

V is TRBV5-1 and J is TRBJ2-2; D ambiguous. This CDR3 contains 13 residues. V lost 0 bases to trimming and J lost 6 bases, with 6 bases between them. Germline loops: CDR1 SGHRS, CDR2 YFSETQ. CDR3 residues: CASSLGLAGELFF. The CDR3 region has the DNA TGCGCCAGCAGCTTGGGGCTGGCCGGGGAGCTGTTTTTT.

The gene calls are TRBV19 and TRBJ2-1; a possible D gene is TRBD2 (5 bases). The V and J ends lost 8 bases and 0 bases respectively, with 14 bases between them. The CDR3 runs to 15 residues. CDR1 is LNHDA, CDR2 SQIVND, per germline (reference sequence). For the CDR3, the DNA is TGTGCCAGTGCAAGCGGAACCAGCTCCTACAATGAGCAGTTCTTC. Protein: CASASGTSSYNEQFF.

This sequence joins TRBV6-5 and TRBJ1-2; D remains ambiguous. The CDR3 consists of 14 residues. The V end lost 0 bases, the J end lost 8 bases, and 13 bases lay between the germline ends. CDR1 MNHEY and CDR2 SVGAGI come from the germline V gene. The CDR3 sequence is CASSYSPWVNGYTF. In nucleotides, the CDR3 is TGTGCCAGCAGTTACTCCCCGTGGGTGAACGGCTACACCTTC.

The gene calls are TRBV19 and TRBJ2-2; weak D call: TRBD1 (6 bases). The CDR3 runs 15 residues. Germline V lookup: CDR1 LNHDA, CDR2 SQIVND (reference sequence). Trimming cost V 7 bases and J 4 bases, with 16 bases left between them. The CDR3, as DNA: TGTGCCAGTAAAATAGGTCAGGGGATCACCGGGGAGCTGTTTTTT. This translates into CASKIGQGITGELFF.

The genes are TRBV18 and TRBJ1-1; D remains ambiguous. This CDR3 contains 14 residues. Germline values: CDR1 KGHSH, CDR2 LQKENI. With 0 bases removed from V and 4 bases from J, the gap between germline ends came to 9 bases. CDR3 region: CASSPPGRPTEAFF. CDR3 nucleotide sequence: TGTGCCAGCTCACCACCGGGCCGTCCCACTGAAGCTTTCTTT. Complete variable domain (other parts from reference TRBV18 and TRBJ1-1): NAGVMQNPRHLVRRRGQEARLRCSPMKGHSHVYWYRQLPEEGLKFMVYLQKENIIDESGMPKERFSAEFPKEGPSILRIQQVVRGDSAAYFCASSPPGRPTEAFFGQGTRLTVV.

This clone was detected a few times. The chain uses TRBV23-1 and TRBJ2-7; D gene ambiguous. TRBV23-1 is known as an ORF, though its function is uncertain. The CDR3 is made up of 13 amino acids. The V end lost 3 bases, the J end lost 11 bases, and 17 bases lay between the germline ends. CDR3 amino acids: CASSHSGPVKEYF. CDR3 nucleotide sequence: TGCGCCAGCAGTCATAGTGGTCCTGTTAAGGAGTACTTC.

The chain couples TRBV5-6 to TRBJ2-2; possibly TRBD1 for D (7 bases). CDR1 and CDR2 (germline): SGHDT, YYEEEE. This CDR3 comprises 15 residues. V was trimmed by 4 bases and J by 5 bases, leaving 15 bases between them. As DNA, the CDR3 is TGTGCCAGCAGCACCGCGACAGGGAGGACCGGGGAGCTGTTTTTT. This gives the protein CASSTATGRTGELFF.

CDR3 region: CASSLSGTHTDTQYF. CDR3 nucleotide sequence: TGTGCCAGCAGCTTATCTGGGACGCATACAGATACGCAGTATTTT. The rearrangement joins TRBV7-3 to TRBJ2-3, with D perhaps being TRBD1 or TRBD2 (5 bases each). Germline loops: CDR1 SGHTA, CDR2 FQGTGA. The CDR3 length is 15 residues. Trimming stripped 2 bases from V and 3 bases from J, with 12 bases between. The whole variable domain, remainder taken from reference TRBV7-3 and TRBJ2-3, is GAGVSQTPSNKVTEKGKYVELRCDPISGHTALYWYRQSLGQGPEFLIYFQGTGAADDSGLPNDRFFAVRPEGSVSTLKIQRTERGDSAVYLCASSLSGTHTDTQYFGPGTRLTVL.

This clone has a handful of counts. The chain joins TRBV27 to TRBJ2-3; 9 bases line up with TRBD2. This CDR3 is 14 amino acids long. Unmatched junction bases numbered 2, after V lost 6 bases and J lost 1 base. From germline, CDR1 is MNHEY and CDR2 SMNVEV (reference sequence). Here the CDR3 DNA reads TGTGCCAGCAGGCGGGGGGGCGGCACAGATACGCAGTATTTT. Residues: CASRRGGGTDTQYF.

The J gene is TRBJ1-2, the V gene TRBV4-3, with a possible D match to TRBD1 (6 bases). The ends were cut back, 0 bases at V and 7 bases at J, with 18 bases in the middle. CDR1 is LGHNA and CDR2 is YSLEER in the germline V gene. The CDR3 runs to 16 residues. Here the CDR3 reads CASSQDSAAGVVGYTF. CDR3 nucleotide sequence: TGCGCCAGCAGCCAAGACTCAGCGGCAGGGGTTGTTGGCTACACCTTC.

This clone was detected once. J is TRBJ2-7 and V is TRBV28; D unclear. CDR3 length equals 13 residues. Trimming pared 5 bases from V and 3 bases from J, leaving 11 bases between. Germline CDR1 is MDHEN and CDR2 is SYDVKM. The CDR3 is CASSRAGLYEQYF. The CDR3 bases are TGTGCCAGCAGTAGGGCAGGCCTCTACGAGCAGTACTTC.

The chain recombines TRBV29-1 with TRBJ1-1, with 9 bases fitting TRBD1. Germline CDR1 reads SQVTM; CDR2 reads ANQGSEA. V dropped 7 bases and J dropped 5; count of bases not matched to a gene: 5. This CDR3 has 12 residues. Written as DNA, the CDR3 is TGCAGCGCACAGGGGGCAGGAACTGAAGCTTTCTTT. Amino acid sequence: CSAQGAGTEAFF.

The rearrangement links TRBV5-5 to TRBJ1-5, with a weak D call TRBD1 (5 bases). Germline V gene lookup returns CDR1 SGHKS and CDR2 YYEKEE (reference sequence). The CDR3 contains 14 residues. The V end was cut by 0 bases, the J end by 2 bases, with 6 bases between. The CDR3 bases are TGTGCCAGCAGCTTGGCGGGGGGCAATCAGCCCCAGCATTTT. Translation: CASSLAGGNQPQHF.

The count of this clone is one. The V gene is TRBV11-2, the J gene TRBJ2-3; TRBD2 matches 7 bases. This CDR3 is built from 14 residues. Germline V gene lookup returns CDR1 SGHAT and CDR2 FQNNGV. J lost 5 bases, V lost 1 base, and 3 bases had no gene match. CDR3 protein: CASSLVASGDTQYF. DNA of the CDR3: TGTGCCAGCAGCTTAGTCGCTAGCGGAGATACGCAGTATTTT.

The V gene is TRBV4-3, the J gene TRBJ2-7, with D tentatively TRBD1 or TRBD2 (5 bases each). Trimming pared 2 bases from V and 4 bases from J, leaving 15 bases between. CDR1 LGHNA and CDR2 YSLEER come from the germline V gene. The CDR3 extends over 15 amino acids. The CDR3 spells CASSQSERGWYEQYF. The CDR3 nucleotides are TGCGCCAGCAGCCAATCCGAGAGGGGTTGGTACGAGCAGTACTTC.

The genes are TRBV7-6 and TRBJ1-2, with TRBD1 matching over 7 bases. Germline assignment: CDR1 SGHVS and CDR2 FNYEAQ. The CDR3 length is 14 residues. V was clipped by 1 base and J by 1 base; unmatched bases: 0. CDR3 nucleotides: TGTGCCAGCAGCTTAGACAGGGGTAACTATGGCTACACCTTC. Its protein is CASSLDRGNYGYTF. The full variable domain, its missing parts supplied by reference TRBV7-6 and TRBJ1-2, is GAGVSQSPRYKVTKRGQDVALRCDPISGHVSLYWYRQALGQGPEFLTYFNYEAQQDKSGLPNDRFSAERPEGSISTLTIQRTEQRDSAMYRCASSLDRGNYGYTFGSGTRLTVV.